These 28 T cell receptor beta chains came from one sample sequenced in a study of T cells expressing NK-cell markers. TCRdb reanalyzed the 5' RACE reads and collapses them to one entry per CDR3 protein, without DNA. The table counts about 30,000 distinct CDR3 sequences; roughly three fifths lies in the top ten. Sequenced: blood T cells: a sorted CD56 or NKG2C T cell subset, CD4+ or CD8+ T cells, or bulk PBMC T cells (not recorded which). Receptor source: a woman aged 18 to 75 in good health.

The chain uses TRBV7-6 and TRBJ2-3; TCRdb's assignment of TRBD1 cannot be checked, as there is no DNA. Germline V lookup: CDR1 SGHVS, CDR2 FNYEAQ. The CDR3 covers 16 residues. The CDR3 sequence: CASSPRLGPGTDTQYF.

The V and J genes are TRBV12-3 or TRBV12-4 and TRBJ2-7; the TCRdb call, TRBD1, lacks DNA for checking. This CDR3 is 15 amino acids long. CDR3 residues: CASSPWGQGTYEQYF.

The rearrangement joins TRBV27 to TRBJ2-1; the D call from TCRdb, TRBD1, cannot be confirmed without DNA. The CDR3 contains 13 residues. CDR1 MNHEY and CDR2 SMNVEV come from the germline V gene (reference sequence). The CDR3: CASSLGGRNEQFF.

The V call is TRBV4-1, the J call TRBJ2-7; TCRdb's D call, TRBD2, is unchecked because there is no DNA. Germline lookup yields CDR1 MGHRA and CDR2 YSYEKL. The CDR3 covers 15 residues. CDR3 in amino acids: CASSQALADPYEQYF.

This chain joins TRBV3-1 and TRBJ2-7. The germline gives CDR1 LGHDT, CDR2 YNNKEL (reference sequence). The CDR3 runs to 15 residues. The CDR3 reads CASSQESGNAYEQYF.

V is TRBV14 and J is TRBJ1-6. The CDR3 runs to 16 residues. Germline V gives CDR1 SGHDN, CDR2 FVKESK. The CDR3 region is CASSRTGGSYNSPLHF.

The V call is TRBV4-1, the J call TRBJ1-4. CDR3 size: 15 residues. Per germline, CDR1 MGHRA and CDR2 YSYEKL. This CDR3 reads CASSQDGSPDEKLFF.

This chain connects TRBV7-8 to TRBJ2-7; TCRdb's D call, TRBD1, is unchecked because there is no DNA. There are 14 residues in the CDR3. The germline CDR1 and CDR2 sequences are SGHVS and FQNEAQ. The CDR3: CASSPGAVSYEQYF.

The J gene is TRBJ2-3, the V gene TRBV7-8; TCRdb names TRBD2, which stays unverified in the absence of DNA. Germline CDR1 SGHVS, CDR2 FQNEAQ. The CDR3 is 19 residues long. CDR3 sequence: CASSWPGLATTVSTDTQYF.

The CDR3 protein is CASSPGAGARVGYEQYF. The V and J genes are TRBV28 and TRBJ2-7; TCRdb selects TRBD1, and the lack of DNA leaves this call unchecked. The CDR3 consists of 17 residues. Germline V CDR1 and CDR2: MDHEN, SYDVKM.

The V call is TRBV5-1, the J call TRBJ2-5; TCRdb proposes TRBD1, but this gene call is untestable without DNA. Germline V lookup: CDR1 SGHRS, CDR2 YFSETQ. The CDR3 extends over 14 amino acids. The CDR3 loop reads CASSRRYDSETQYF.

The chain combines TRBV7-3 with TRBJ2-1. Germline V CDR1 and CDR2: SGHTA, FQGTGA. The CDR3 has 14 residues. This CDR3 is CASSFEGPNNEQFF.

The chain couples TRBV12-5 to TRBJ2-5; with no DNA, the TCRdb D assignment of TRBD1 cannot be verified. The length of the CDR3 is 15 residues. Per germline, CDR1 LGHNT and CDR2 FRNRAP. The CDR3 protein is CASGLVSGGQETQYF. Full variable domain (outside the CDR3, taken from reference TRBV12-5 and TRBJ2-5): DARVTQTPRHKVTEMGQEVTMRCQPILGHNTVFWYRQTMMQGLELLAYFRNRAPLDDSGMPKDRFSAEMPDATLATLKIQPSEPRDSAVYFCASGLVSGGQETQYFGPGTRLLVL.

The chain couples TRBV5-1 to TRBJ2-5; the TCRdb D gene call, TRBD2, has no DNA to confirm it. Germline CDR1 and CDR2: SGHRS and YFSETQ. The CDR3 consists of 15 residues. CDR3 region: CASSLGLAGEETQYF.

The V and J genes are TRBV3-1 and TRBJ2-3; there is no DNA to check the TCRdb D call of TRBD2. Germline V CDR1 and CDR2: LGHDT, YNNKEL (reference sequence). This CDR3 comprises 16 residues. The CDR3 region is CASSQTRTSGIDTQYF.

The chain couples TRBV12-3 or TRBV12-4 to TRBJ1-3; no DNA is available, so the TRBD1 call from TCRdb remains unchecked. CDR3 length: 15 residues. This CDR3 reads CAFRRTGRSGNTIYF.

The chain links TRBV10-3 to TRBJ1-3. This CDR3 is 11 amino acids long. Germline values: CDR1 ENHRY, CDR2 SYGVKD. This chain's CDR3 is CAILSGNTIYF.

The chain links TRBV5-1 to TRBJ2-5; with no DNA, the TCRdb D assignment of TRBD2 cannot be verified. The CDR3 is made up of 15 amino acids. The V gene's germline CDR1 is SGHRS and CDR2 YFSETQ. CDR3 amino acids: CASTPSAGVVETQYF.

The chain recombines TRBV11-2 with TRBJ2-7. The CDR3 length is 15 residues. Per germline, CDR1 SGHAT and CDR2 FQNNGV. This CDR3 is CASSLMAGGAYEQYF.

This chain joins TRBV28 and TRBJ2-7. Germline V gene data show CDR1 as MDHEN and CDR2 as SYDVKM. There are 15 residues in the CDR3. The CDR3 sequence: CASSLILDSSYEQYF.

The chain combines TRBV9 with TRBJ1-1. The CDR3 is 13 residues long. Germline CDR1 reads SGDLS; CDR2 reads YYNGEE. The CDR3 is CASSVGGETEAFF.

The gene calls are TRBV7-3 and TRBJ2-3; TCRdb designates TRBD2, a call that cannot be tested without DNA. The CDR3 is 18 amino acids. Germline V CDR1 and CDR2: SGHTA, FQGTGA. CDR3 region: CASSSGVTTSGRADTQYF. Using reference TRBV7-3 and TRBJ2-3 for the parts outside the CDR3, the full variable domain is GAGVSQTPSNKVTEKGKYVELRCDPISGHTALYWYRQSLGQGPEFLIYFQGTGAADDSGLPNDRFFAVRPEGSVSTLKIQRTERGDSAVYLCASSSGVTTSGRADTQYFGPGTRLTVL.

V is TRBV7-9 and J is TRBJ1-1. Germline loops: CDR1 SEHNR, CDR2 FQNEAQ (reference sequence). The CDR3 runs to 15 residues. This CDR3 reads CASSPGFLGGTEAFF.

The chain employs TRBV5-1 and TRBJ1-1. Looked up from germline, CDR1 is SGHRS and CDR2 is YFSETQ. The CDR3 is made up of 14 amino acids. The CDR3 here is CASSLGAANTEAFF.

The CDR3 loop reads CASSPTVALHPYNEQFF. J is TRBJ2-1 and V is TRBV7-6; TCRdb outputs TRBD2, but without DNA this stays unchecked. The CDR3 has 17 amino acids. CDR1 and CDR2 from the germline V gene are SGHVS and FNYEAQ.

The rearrangement links TRBV7-6 to TRBJ1-2; TCRdb designates TRBD1, a call that cannot be tested without DNA. The germline CDR1 and CDR2 sequences are SGHVS and FNYEAQ. CDR3 length equals 14 residues. The CDR3 sequence: CASSPVDSPYGYTF.

This chain joins TRBV29-1 and TRBJ1-5; TCRdb proposes TRBD1, but this gene call is untestable without DNA. Germline loops: CDR1 SQVTM, CDR2 ANQGSEA. The CDR3 covers 14 residues. CDR3 sequence reads: CSVTTGPDNQPQHF.

The V and J genes are TRBV28 and TRBJ2-3. Germline CDR1 reads MDHEN; CDR2 reads SYDVKM. CDR3 length: 16 residues. The CDR3: CASSPIELTSTDTQYF.